This TCR beta chain was documented in a study of read filtering for tumor transcriptome and immune sequencing. Background on the study: By R-ISS, stages I, II and III held 8, 16 and 7 patients. Study conclusions and caveats: The sorted CD138-negative fraction was a mixed bone marrow immune population, not purified T cells. Approximately 80% of IR-seq clonotypes had one read, totaling around 4% of reads; RNA-seq: 74.6% and 44.6%.

At least ten counts were recorded for this clonotype. Its matching antigen is unknown. The germline V gene has CDR1 MNHNS and CDR2 SASEGT. The CDR3 spans 16 residues. V lost 2 bases and J lost 3; bases outside the gene matches: 4. From roughly 390 ng of RNA, a library with molecular barcoded alpha/delta and beta/gamma adaptors was made. One entry per CDR3 protein results from TCRdb running MiXCR on the reads. The sample lists 50,000 to 65,000 distinct CDR3 sequences, around a fifth occurring once. Material for sequencing was a population of CD138-negative cells sorted from bone marrow. The chain carries TRBV6-1 and TRBJ1-2, with 12 positions matching TRBD1. The source of this sequence is a donor aged 40 or over with multiple myeloma. This CDR3 reads CASSEPGTGGHYGYTF. The CDR3 coding sequence is TGTGCCAGCAGTGAACCTGGGACAGGGGGCCACTATGGCTACACCTTC.